The 11 T cell receptor beta chains in this list originate from one sample, sequenced in a study of blood T cells in healthy people across ages. The second PCR ran roughly 7 to 12 cycles with a sample-barcoded 5' primer and J-beta primers. MiXCR was run by TCRdb on the 5' RACE reads, yielding one entry per CDR3 protein. There are 800,000 to 1,000,000 distinct CDR3 sequences in the sample; under 50% occur only once, and roughly 13% lies in the top ten. Material for sequencing was blood. These TCRs come from a man under 40 in good health.

The chain couples TRBV3-1 to TRBJ2-1, with D perhaps matching TRBD1 or TRBD2 (5 bases each). Per germline, CDR1 LGHDT and CDR2 YNNKEL (reference sequence). V lost 5 bases to trimming and J lost 6 bases, with 11 bases between them. The CDR3 loop spans 13 amino acids. CDR3 sequence: CASSAGTRNEQFF. The CDR3, as DNA: TGTGCCAGCAGCGCCGGGACCCGCAATGAGCAGTTCTTC.

The V and J genes are TRBV28 and TRBJ2-5, with D possibly TRBD2 on 7 matching bases. The CDR3 contains 13 residues. The V gene's germline CDR1 is MDHEN and CDR2 SYDVKM. Trimming shortened V by 6 bases and J by 5 bases, and 13 bases separated the two germline ends. CDR3 DNA sequence: TGTGCCAGCAGCGGGGGGCCTATCGAGACCCAGTACTTC. Protein sequence: CASSGGPIETQYF.

The V and J genes are TRBV20-1 and TRBJ1-2; perhaps TRBD1 as D (5 bases). V was clipped by 6 bases and J by 3 bases, with 11 bases between them. The germline V gene has CDR1 DFQATT and CDR2 SNEGSKA (reference sequence). This CDR3 spans 12 amino acids. Written as DNA, the CDR3 is TGCAGTGCCGGGGGGTCTGACTATGGCTACACCTTC. Amino acids: CSAGGSDYGYTF.

This chain links TRBV10-3 with TRBJ2-3; 10 bases fit TRBD1. The CDR3 is made up of 14 amino acids. Germline trimming cut 6 bases from V and 3 bases from J; bases unmatched to any gene: 3. Germline CDR1 and CDR2: ENHRY and SYGVKD. The CDR3, as DNA: TGTGCCATCAGGGGGACAGGGGAAACAGATACGCAGTATTTT. Protein sequence: CAIRGTGETDTQYF.

This rearrangement joins TRBV11-3 to TRBJ2-5; 7 bases are a match to TRBD2. This CDR3 comprises 15 residues. The V and J ends lost 3 bases and 5 bases, in that order; junction bases with no gene match: 9. CDR1 and CDR2 (germline): SGHNT, YENEEA. CDR3 DNA: TGTGCCAGCAGCTTCAGGACTAGTAGGGTGGAGACCCAGTACTTC. It specifies CASSFRTSRVETQYF.

V and J are TRBV7-2 and TRBJ2-3; D gene unclear. Germline CDR1 is SGHTA and CDR2 is FQGNSA. Trimming stripped 1 base from V and 7 bases from J, with 15 bases between. This CDR3 region has 15 residues. CDR3 amino acids: CASSLGIPNPNTQYF. CDR3 coding DNA: TGTGCCAGCAGCTTAGGGATCCCTAACCCCAATACGCAGTATTTT. The complete variable domain, with remaining parts taken from reference TRBV7-2 and TRBJ2-3, reads GAGVSQSPSNKVTEKGKDVELRCDPISGHTALYWYRQSLGQGLEFLIYFQGNSAPDKSGLPSDRFSAERTGGSVSTLTIQRTQQEDSAVYLCASSLGIPNPNTQYFGPGTRLTVL.

J is TRBJ1-4 and V is TRBV10-3, with D tentatively TRBD1 (6 bases). The CDR3 is 13 amino acids. V was shortened by 4 bases and J by 8 bases, with 11 bases between the two germline ends. CDR1 ENHRY and CDR2 SYGVKD come from the germline V gene. For the CDR3, the DNA is TGTGCCATCAGTGTACAGGGAGGGGAAAAACTGTTTTTT. Translated, it gives CAISVQGGEKLFF.

This clonotype has more than one count but fewer than ten. V usage is TRBV7-3 and J usage is TRBJ2-1; maybe TRBD1 (5 bases). CDR1 and CDR2 (germline): SGHTA, FQGTGA. CDR3 size: 15 residues. Trimming cost V 3 bases and J 9 bases, with 18 bases left between them. CDR3 residues: CASSFDSDPKSEQFF. The CDR3 DNA is TGTGCCAGCAGCTTCGACAGCGACCCTAAGAGTGAGCAGTTCTTC.

The chain's CDR3 is CASSTDRALDGYTF. The CDR3 bases are TGTGCCAGCAGCACAGACAGGGCGTTGGATGGCTACACCTTC. This chain uses TRBV5-6 with TRBJ1-2; 7 bases are shared with TRBD1. V trimming: 4 bases; J trimming: 6 bases; junction bases outside the gene matches: 9. This CDR3 region has 14 residues. Germline CDR1 is SGHDT and CDR2 is YYEEEE.

This rearrangement joins TRBV29-1 to TRBJ2-5; D is perhaps TRBD2 (7 bases). The CDR3 consists of 15 residues. Germline V gene lookup returns CDR1 SQVTM and CDR2 ANQGSEA. The germline V and J ends were trimmed by 8 bases and 2 bases, with 21 bases remaining between them. DNA of the CDR3: TGCAGCTCCCGAGGGGGGGGACCACTTCAAGAGACCCAGTACTTC. It is translated as CSSRGGGPLQETQYF.

This chain links TRBV20-1 with TRBJ2-5; 7 nucleotides align to TRBD1. The CDR3 extends over 15 amino acids. The V gene end was trimmed by 5 bases and the J gene end by 3 bases; junction bases not matched to a gene: 12. Germline V gene lookup returns CDR1 DFQATT and CDR2 SNEGSKA (reference sequence). CDR3 DNA sequence: TGCAGTGCTGGAAAAAACAGGGGTGCGAAAGAGACCCAGTACTTC. It translates to CSAGKNRGAKETQYF.